This T cell receptor beta chain was sequenced in a study of shared clonotypes between healthy human individuals. Produced via immunoSEQ multiplex PCR; TCRdb's table is partial and in-frame only. The sample contains roughly 2.5 million clones, approximately 94% of which appear only once. The germline gives CDR1 SGHTA, CDR2 FQGNSA. The V segment lost 1 base and the J segment 4 bases; nucleotides outside the gene matches: 7. This CDR3 is built from 17 residues. The source material was naive CD4+ T cells sorted from blood. Subset indicated: CD45RA+ positively selected. V gene TRBV7-2 combines with J gene TRBJ2-2, with 9 bases matching TRBD2. The receptor was isolated from a man between 18 and 35 years old in good health. The CDR3 spells CASSLGASGIVTGELFF. The CDR3 DNA sequence: TGTGCCAGCAGCTTAGGGGCTAGCGGGATAGTCACCGGGGAGCTGTTTTTT.